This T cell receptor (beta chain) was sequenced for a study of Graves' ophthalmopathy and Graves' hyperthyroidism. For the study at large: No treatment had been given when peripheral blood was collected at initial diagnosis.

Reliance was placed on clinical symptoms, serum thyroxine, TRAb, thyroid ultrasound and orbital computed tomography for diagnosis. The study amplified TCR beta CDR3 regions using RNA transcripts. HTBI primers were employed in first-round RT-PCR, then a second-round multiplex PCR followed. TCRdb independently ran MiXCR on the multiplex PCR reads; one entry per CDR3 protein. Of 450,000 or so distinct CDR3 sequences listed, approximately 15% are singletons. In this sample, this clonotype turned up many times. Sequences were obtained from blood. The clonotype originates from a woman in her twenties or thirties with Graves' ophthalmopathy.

CDR3 sequence: CSVAEGSGWGLHEQYF. The CDR3 nucleotides are TGCAGCGTCGCCGAAGGGTCAGGCTGGGGCTTACACGAGCAGTACTTC. V gene TRBV29-1 combines with J gene TRBJ2-7; TRBD1 might be the D (5 bases). The CDR3 runs 16 residues. Trimming took 6 bases from V and 5 from J, leaving 26 bases between them. Germline-derived CDR1 and CDR2 are SQVTM and ANQGSEA.